The clone carrying this TCR beta chain has a single count. Its antigen remains unknown. This sample stems from a study of immune cell composition in non-small cell lung cancer. Findings and caveats of the study: Lung adenocarcinomas had lower top 10 clone scores and clonality than squamous tumours. Tumour-associated clones >0.5% occurred in about a third of adenocarcinomas, approximately 74% of squamous.

Sequencing used immunoSEQ multiplex PCR; TCRdb keeps in-frame clones, though not all of them. Of over 1,500 clones in the sample, roughly 80% were seen once. The CDR3 has 13 amino acids. V lost 1 base to trimming and J lost 6 bases, with 7 bases between them. Germline V gene data show CDR1 as LGHNA and CDR2 as YSLEER. These data also formed part of another study, on CD4 T cells in lung cancer. According to that study: Neoantigen-specific CD4+ T-cell clones and TCRs were isolated from blood. Four resected stage I-III patients provided tumor and non-adjacent lung tissue.

The V gene is TRBV4-3, the J gene TRBJ1-3; the D gene is possibly TRBD1 (5 bases). The sequence was obtained from a human donor with non-small cell lung cancer. The sequenced material came from lung tumor tissue. CDR3 sequence: CASSQGRVNTIYF. The CDR3, as DNA: TGCGCCAGCAGCCAAGGCAGGGTAAACACCATATATTTT.